The rows below give T cell receptor beta chains drawn from one sample of a study of cytomegalovirus exposure and HLA in healthy donors. Libraries were prepared by immunoSEQ multiplex PCR; TCRdb keeps only in-frame clonotypes and omits some of them. The sample records over 150,000 clones, roughly 72% being singletons. The sample comprised PBMCs. The receptors originated from a young man in good health and CMV-seronegative. The CDR3 runs from the conserved cysteine through the conserved F or W. The D gene is left open where the match is weak. Size is stated for part of the rows, as once, few or many counts, or as a class when the clone is expanded.

.	TRBV5-1	.	TRBJ1-5	TGCGCCAGCAGCTTGTCGGGATTCCGCAATCAGCCCCAGCATTTT	CASSLSGFRNQPQHF
.	TRBV9	.	TRBJ1-4	TGTGCCAGCAGCGTATCGGGGGAGGAAAAACTGTTTTTT	CASSVSGEEKLFF
.	TRBV6-5	few	TRBJ2-1	TGTGCCAGCACCCATTCCTCGAACAGGGACGAGCAGTTCTTC	CASTHSSNRDEQFF
TRBD1	TRBV28	.	TRBJ1-6	TGTGCCAGCAGCCCCCCCAGGGGGCCCCTCCACTTT	CASSPPRGPLHF
TRBD1	TRBV18	few	TRBJ2-2	TGTGCCACCGAGAGGGACAGGGAGACCGGGGAGCTGTTTTTT	CATERDRETGELFF
.	TRBV5-1	.	TRBJ2-7	TGCGCCAGCCCCCAGGACGAGCAGTACTTC	CASPQDEQYF
.	TRBV5-1	.	TRBJ2-1	TGCGCCAGCAGCTTGATGTCTGGCGGTGAGCAGTTCTTC	CASSLMSGGEQFF
TRBD1	TRBV2	.	TRBJ1-1	TGTGCCAGCAGTGAGCAAGGGACAGGGGGTCTGGGCGCTTTCTTT	CASSEQGTGGLGAFF
TRBD2	TRBV2	.	TRBJ2-1	TGTGCCAGCAGTGTGGAGGGACTAGGCTCCTACAATGAGCAGTTCTTC	CASSVEGLGSYNEQFF
TRBD2	TRBV5-4	many	TRBJ2-2	TGTGCCAGCAGGGGGGGACTAGCGGGCGCCGGGGAGCTGTTTTTT	CASRGGLAGAGELFF